These 29 T cell receptor beta chains came from one sample sequenced in a study of graft-versus-host responses after intestinal transplantation. Clones were sequenced by immunoSEQ multiplex PCR, and TCRdb holds only the in-frame ones, with some missing. The table records around 90,000 clones, approximately 95% of them present only once. Which antigens these TCRs recognize remains unknown. This specimen was unstimulated CD8+ T cells sorted from spleen or lymph node cells, taken before intestinal transplant. Every receptor here comes from a human donor who received an intestinal transplant.

The chain carries TRBV30 and TRBJ1-3, with 7 bases aligning to TRBD1. V shed 0 bases, J shed 7 bases, and the junction held 6 bases outside the gene matches. From germline, CDR1 is GTSNPN and CDR2 SVGIG (reference sequence). CDR3 length equals 14 residues. CDR3 region: CAWSVSGGLNTIYF. As DNA, the CDR3 is TGTGCCTGGAGTGTATCAGGGGGTCTTAACACCATATATTTT.

This clone was counted only a few times. The CDR3 here is CASSYSAPNYGYTF. The CDR3 coding sequence is TGTGCCAGCAGTTACTCGGCCCCGAACTATGGCTACACCTTC. The V gene is TRBV6-5, the J gene TRBJ1-2; D is undetermined. Trimming pared 0 bases from V and 2 bases from J, leaving 7 bases between. Germline V gene lookup returns CDR1 MNHEY and CDR2 SVGAGI. The CDR3 is made up of 14 amino acids.

The chain joins TRBV7-9 to TRBJ1-1, with 11 bases matching TRBD1. Germline CDR1 reads SEHNR; CDR2 reads FQNEAQ (reference sequence). The CDR3 sequence is 15 residues long. Germline trimming cut 5 bases from V and 4 bases from J; bases unmatched to any gene: 6. CDR3 sequence (DNA): TGTGCCAGCAGCACCACGGGACAGGGGGGCACTGAAGCTTTCTTT. Translating gives CASSTTGQGGTEAFF.

This clone was picked up one time. The chain links TRBV5-4 to TRBJ1-2; D perhaps matches TRBD1 (5 bases). V was trimmed by 6 bases and J by 0 bases, leaving 12 bases between them. The CDR3 covers 14 residues. From germline, CDR1 is SGHNT and CDR2 YYREEE (reference sequence). The DNA of the CDR3 is TGTGCCAGCAACGTTTGGGGCCCTAACTATGGCTACACCTTC. Its translation is CASNVWGPNYGYTF.

Turning to this clone: Other DNA sequences of this sample code for an identical CDR3. The rearrangement joins TRBV28 to TRBJ1-6, with 10 positions matching TRBD1. The CDR3 runs to 15 residues. The J segment lost 10 bases and the V segment lost 7 bases, leaving 10 bases of the junction unmatched. Germline CDR1 reads MDHEN; CDR2 reads SYDVKM. CDR3 sequence: CASNPTGGLSSPLHF. CDR3 nucleotides: TGTGCCAGCAACCCGACAGGGGGCCTTTCGTCACCCCTCCACTTT.

The rearrangement links TRBV27 to TRBJ1-2, with D perhaps TRBD1 (6 bases). The CDR3 has 13 residues. The germline gives CDR1 MNHEY, CDR2 SMNVEV (reference sequence). V was trimmed by 9 bases and J by 6 bases, leaving 17 bases between them. The CDR3 is CASGEQGIHGYTF. DNA of the CDR3: TGTGCCAGTGGAGAACAGGGAATCCATGGCTACACCTTC.

The chain couples TRBV6-5 to TRBJ2-1, with D possibly being TRBD2 (6 bases). This CDR3 is 14 amino acids long. Germline V gives CDR1 MNHEY, CDR2 SVGAGI. V lost 8 bases, J lost 6 bases, and 17 bases lay in between. CDR3 coding DNA: TGTGCCAGCGTCTCGGGGACTCTGGCCAATGAGCAGTTCTTC. This translates into CASVSGTLANEQFF.

The chain couples TRBV5-6 to TRBJ1-2, with D possibly being TRBD1 (5 bases). The ends were cut back, 4 bases at V and 3 bases at J, with 13 bases in the middle. The length of the CDR3 is 14 residues. Germline CDR1 and CDR2: SGHDT and YYEEEE. The CDR3 region has the DNA TGTGCCAGCAGCACTGGAGGGGCCTACTATGGCTACACCTTC. Residues: CASSTGGAYYGYTF.

This clone appeared a single time. The chain recombines TRBV10-3 with TRBJ2-1, with D unclear. The germline V gene has CDR1 ENHRY and CDR2 SYGVKD. V lost 7 bases to trimming and J lost 9 bases, with 16 bases between them. The CDR3 extends over 13 amino acids. This chain's CDR3 is CAITLSAASEQFF. The CDR3 DNA sequence: TGTGCCATCACTCTTTCGGCGGCCTCTGAGCAGTTCTTC.

This sequence joins TRBV2 and TRBJ2-7; 8 positions match TRBD2. The J segment lost 0 bases and the V segment lost 6 bases, leaving 7 bases of the junction unmatched. CDR3 length: 15 amino acids. Germline CDR1 and CDR2: SNHLY and FYNNEI. The CDR3 region has the DNA TGTGCCAGCAGGATACCCGGGGGGGACTCCTACGAGCAGTACTTC. Its protein product is CASRIPGGDSYEQYF. Variable domain in full (rest from reference TRBV2 and TRBJ2-7): EPEVTQTPSHQVTQMGQEVILRCVPISNHLYFYWYRQILGQKVEFLVSFYNNEISEKSEIFDDQFSVERPDGSNFTLKIRSTKLEDSAMYFCASRIPGGDSYEQYFGPGTRLTVT.

This chain links TRBV7-6 with TRBJ1-1; 8 bases are shared with TRBD1. The ends lost 5 bases at V and 4 bases at J; junction bases unmatched: 3. This CDR3 is 13 amino acids long. Germline assignment: CDR1 SGHVS and CDR2 FNYEAQ. As DNA, the CDR3 is TGTGCCAGCAGCGTACAGGGGGGCACTGAAGCTTTCTTT. Residues: CASSVQGGTEAFF. The whole variable domain, remainder taken from reference TRBV7-6 and TRBJ1-1, is GAGVSQSPRYKVTKRGQDVALRCDPISGHVSLYWYRQALGQGPEFLTYFNYEAQQDKSGLPNDRFSAERPEGSISTLTIQRTEQRDSAMYRCASSVQGGTEAFFGQGTRLTVV.

V is TRBV7-9 and J is TRBJ2-2; 8 bases are shared with TRBD2. With V trimmed by 5 bases and J by 0 bases, 5 bases remained unmatched. CDR1 is SEHNR and CDR2 is FQNEAQ in the germline V gene (reference sequence). This CDR3 is built from 16 residues. CDR3 sequence (DNA): TGTGCCAGCAGCCCAGGGACTAGTGCGAACACCGGGGAGCTGTTTTTT. It yields the protein CASSPGTSANTGELFF.

The gene calls are TRBV11-2 and TRBJ1-1; possible D gene TRBD1, 5 bases. Trimming stripped 1 base from V and 8 bases from J, with 11 bases between. Germline CDR1 and CDR2: SGHAT and FQNNGV. The CDR3 loop spans 13 amino acids. The CDR3: CASSLGGAGEAFF. The CDR3 bases are TGTGCCAGCAGCTTAGGGGGCGCGGGGGAAGCTTTCTTT.

This chain uses TRBV5-6 with TRBJ2-3; 10 bases align to TRBD1. CDR3 length: 15 residues. In germline, CDR1 is SGHDT, CDR2 YYEEEE. Trimming took 6 bases from V and 5 from J; bases not matched to a gene: 9. The CDR3 nucleotides read TGTGCCAGCACAGAATGGACAGGGGGGGAAGATACGCAGTATTTT. It codes for CASTEWTGGEDTQYF.

The J gene is TRBJ2-1, the V gene TRBV5-1; perhaps TRBD2 as D (6 bases). The germline gives CDR1 SGHRS, CDR2 YFSETQ. CDR3 length: 15 residues. With 4 bases removed from V and 0 bases from J, the gap between germline ends came to 11 bases. In nucleotides, the CDR3 is TGCGCCAGCAGCACGGGACTCCACTCCTACAATGAGCAGTTCTTC. Translated, it gives CASSTGLHSYNEQFF.

This chain connects TRBV19 to TRBJ1-5; perhaps TRBD1 as D (5 bases). There are 15 residues in the CDR3. In germline, CDR1 is LNHDA, CDR2 SQIVND (reference sequence). Between the trimmed V and J ends, which lost 3 bases and 2 bases, there was a span of 11 bases. The CDR3, as DNA: TGTGCCAGTAGTATTTCGGCGGGGGGCAATCAGCCCCAGCATTTT. It encodes CASSISAGGNQPQHF.

This chain connects TRBV6-5 to TRBJ1-1; D not resolved. Trimming removed 4 bases from V and 2 bases from J, with 8 bases in between. CDR1 and CDR2 from the germline V gene are MNHEY and SVGAGI. The CDR3 runs 13 residues. The CDR3 spells CASSFQRNTEAFF. The CDR3, as DNA: TGTGCCAGCAGTTTCCAGCGTAACACTGAAGCTTTCTTT.

The rearrangement links TRBV4-1 to TRBJ1-1; D is undetermined. This CDR3 is 15 amino acids long. The V gene's germline CDR1 is MGHRA and CDR2 YSYEKL. Trimming cost V 1 base and J 1 base, with 10 bases left between them. The CDR3 bases are TGCGCCAGCAGCCAAGTGGCAGGAAAGAACACTGAAGCTTTCTTT. Protein: CASSQVAGKNTEAFF.

This clone was counted between two and nine times. V is TRBV27 and J is TRBJ1-4; D is perhaps TRBD1 (5 bases). This CDR3 region has 13 residues. CDR1 MNHEY and CDR2 SMNVEV come from the germline V gene (reference sequence). The germline V and J ends were trimmed by 6 bases and 4 bases, with 9 bases remaining between them. For the CDR3, the DNA is TGTGCCAGCAGGACAGAGAATAATGAAAAACTGTTTTTT. Residues: CASRTENNEKLFF. The entire variable domain, with the rest obtained from reference TRBV27 and TRBJ1-4, is as follows: EAQVTQNPRYLITVTGKKLTVTCSQNMNHEYMSWYRQDPGLGLRQIYYSMNVEVTDKGDVPEGYKVSRKEKRNFPLILESPSPNQTSLYFCASRTENNEKLFFGSGTQLSVL.

V usage is TRBV19 and J usage is TRBJ2-5; 8 nucleotides match TRBD2. The germline V gene has CDR1 LNHDA and CDR2 SQIVND (reference sequence). The V gene end was trimmed by 7 bases and the J gene end by 1 base; junction bases not matched to a gene: 5. The CDR3 runs to 14 residues. Here the CDR3 DNA reads TGTGCCAGTAAGCGACTAGCGAGCCAAGAGACCCAGTACTTC. It encodes CASKRLASQETQYF.

The rearrangement uses TRBV13 and TRBJ2-5; a weak D match, TRBD2 (6 bases). V lost 4 bases and J lost 0, with 15 bases in between. Germline loops: CDR1 PRHDT, CDR2 FYEKMQ (reference sequence). This CDR3 spans 16 amino acids. The CDR3 DNA reads as TGTGCCAGCAGCTCGACCGGGACTGATGACCAAGAGACCCAGTACTTC. It translates to CASSSTGTDDQETQYF. The variable domain in full, completed from reference TRBV13 and TRBJ2-5, reads AAGVIQSPRHLIKEKRETATLKCYPIPRHDTVYWYQQGPGQDPQFLISFYEKMQSDKGSIPDRFSAQQFSDYHSELNMSSLELGDSALYFCASSSTGTDDQETQYFGPGTRLLVL.

The chain combines TRBV27 with TRBJ1-6, with 8 bases fitting TRBD1. The CDR3 is made up of 11 amino acids. V shed 8 bases, J shed 13 bases, and the junction held 4 bases outside the gene matches. The germline V gene has CDR1 MNHEY and CDR2 SMNVEV (reference sequence). CDR3 sequence: CASGQGGPLHF. DNA for the CDR3: TGTGCCAGCGGACAGGGTGGGCCCCTCCACTTT.

V and J are TRBV4-1 and TRBJ1-2; D ambiguous. Germline CDR1 MGHRA, CDR2 YSYEKL. This CDR3 is 15 amino acids long. V was cut by 4 bases and J by 3 bases, with 15 bases left in between. Here the CDR3 DNA reads TGCGCCAGCAGCCCTACCCTAAGTATGGACTATGGCTACACCTTC. Translation: CASSPTLSMDYGYTF.

This sequence joins TRBV7-9 and TRBJ1-2, with D unresolved. The V end was cut by 1 base, the J end by 4 bases, with 10 bases between. From germline, CDR1 is SEHNR and CDR2 FQNEAQ (reference sequence). The CDR3 has 14 amino acids. The DNA of the CDR3 is TGTGCCAGCAGCTTAGTGGGAGCTGGCTATGGCTACACCTTC. Its protein product is CASSLVGAGYGYTF.

The V call is TRBV7-2, the J call TRBJ1-1; D gene ambiguous. From germline, CDR1 is SGHTA and CDR2 FQGNSA. The V end lost 2 bases, the J end lost 6 bases, and 10 bases lay between the germline ends. This CDR3 contains 13 residues. CDR3 in amino acids: CASSLRGEPEAFF. The CDR3 DNA reads TGTGCCAGCAGCTTACGGGGTGAACCTGAAGCTTTCTTT. Drawing the rest from reference TRBV7-2 and TRBJ1-1, the complete variable domain is GAGVSQSPSNKVTEKGKDVELRCDPISGHTALYWYRQSLGQGLEFLIYFQGNSAPDKSGLPSDRFSAERTGGSVSTLTIQRTQQEDSAVYLCASSLRGEPEAFFGQGTRLTVV.

V and J are TRBV5-1 and TRBJ2-2; 8 bases align to TRBD2. CDR1 and CDR2 from the germline V gene are SGHRS and YFSETQ. The CDR3 is 17 residues long. The V segment lost 1 base and the J segment 4 bases; nucleotides outside the gene matches: 9. The CDR3 nucleotides read TGCGCCAGCAGCTTGCCCCTAAGAGCGGGAGTCACCGGGGAGCTGTTTTTT. It yields the protein CASSLPLRAGVTGELFF. Full variable domain (remainder filled in from reference TRBV5-1 and TRBJ2-2): KAGVTQTPRYLIKTRGQQVTLSCSPISGHRSVSWYQQTPGQGLQFLFEYFSETQRNKGNFPGRFSGRQFSNSRSEMNVSTLELGDSALYLCASSLPLRAGVTGELFFGEGSRLTVL.

The chain recombines TRBV13 with TRBJ2-7; 9 bases fit TRBD1. CDR1 and CDR2 from the germline V gene are PRHDT and FYEKMQ (reference sequence). This CDR3 region has 15 residues. Trimming removed 0 bases from V and 3 bases from J; junction bases left unmatched: 3. This CDR3 reads CASSLGQGAFYEQYF. The CDR3 DNA follows: TGTGCCAGCAGCTTAGGACAGGGGGCGTTCTACGAGCAGTACTTC.

This sequence joins TRBV7-9 and TRBJ2-3; D is unclear. Trimming shortened V by 1 base and J by 6 bases, and 8 bases separated the two germline ends. The CDR3 spans 13 residues. Germline V CDR1 and CDR2: SEHNR, FQNEAQ (reference sequence). The CDR3 region is CASSLEVEDTQYF. The CDR3 DNA reads TGTGCCAGCAGCTTAGAAGTAGAGGATACGCAGTATTTT.

The rearrangement links TRBV4-1 to TRBJ2-1, with 15 bases aligning to TRBD2. The CDR3 is 22 residues long. CDR1 and CDR2 from the germline V gene are MGHRA and YSYEKL. Germline trimming cut 2 bases from V and 4 bases from J; bases unmatched to any gene: 18. As DNA, the CDR3 is TGCGCCAGCAGCCAATCCCTGGCCCCGGGACTAGCGGGAGGACCGCCATACAATGAGCAGTTCTTC. Its translation: CASSQSLAPGLAGGPPYNEQFF.